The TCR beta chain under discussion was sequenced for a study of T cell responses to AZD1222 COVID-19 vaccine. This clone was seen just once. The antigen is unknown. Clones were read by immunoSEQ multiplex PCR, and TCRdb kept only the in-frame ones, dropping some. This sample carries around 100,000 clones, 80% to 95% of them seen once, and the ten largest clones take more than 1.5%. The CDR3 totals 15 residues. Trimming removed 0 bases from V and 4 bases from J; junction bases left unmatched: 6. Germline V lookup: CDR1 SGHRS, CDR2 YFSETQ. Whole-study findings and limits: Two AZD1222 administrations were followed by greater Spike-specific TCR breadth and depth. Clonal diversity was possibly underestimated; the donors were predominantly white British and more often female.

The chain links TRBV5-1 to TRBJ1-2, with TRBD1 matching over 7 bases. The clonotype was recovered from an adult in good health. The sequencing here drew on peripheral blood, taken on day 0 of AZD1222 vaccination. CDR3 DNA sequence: TGCGCCAGCAGCTTGGGAGACCGGGACAGCTATGGCTACACCTTC. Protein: CASSLGDRDSYGYTF.